What follows are 12 T cell receptor beta chains derived from one specimen sequenced in a study of CD8+CD57+ T cells in acquired aplastic anemia. Template material for TCR beta VDJ and CDR3 profiling consisted of genomic DNA. TCRdb independently ran MiXCR on the reads; one entry per CDR3 protein. The sample contains some 240,000 distinct CDR3 sequences, 34% of which appear only once. The sequencing input was sorted CD4+, CD8+, or CD8+CD57+ T cells (not recorded which) from PBMCs. Receptor source: a human donor in good health, serving as a control.

The sample holds many counts of this clonotype. This chain uses TRBV12-3 or TRBV12-4 with TRBJ2-7; 7 nucleotides align to TRBD2. The CDR3 sequence is 14 residues long. The J segment lost 3 bases and the V segment lost 4 bases, leaving 6 bases of the junction unmatched. CDR3 in DNA: TGTGCCAGCAGTTGGGACGGGGGGAACTACGAGCAGTACTTC. Its translation is CASSWDGGNYEQYF.

This clonotype was observed at least ten times. The chain combines TRBV11-2 with TRBJ2-5, with 9 nucleotides matching TRBD2. Trimming cost V 4 bases and J 6 bases; bases outside gene matches: 9. The CDR3 contains 15 residues. Germline CDR1 is SGHAT and CDR2 is FQNNGV. The CDR3 nucleotides are TGTGCCAGCAGCTCCTCCGGGACTAGCACGAAGACCCAGTACTTC. Translation gives CASSSSGTSTKTQYF. Together with reference TRBV11-2 and TRBJ2-5, the CDR3 gives the full variable domain: EAGVAQSPRYKIIEKRQSVAFWCNPISGHATLYWYQQILGQGPKLLIQFQNNGVVDDSQLPKDRFSAERLKGVDSTLKIQPAKLEDSAVYLCASSSSGTSTKTQYFGPGTRLLVL.

This chain joins TRBV10-3 and TRBJ1-5; 12 bases agree with TRBD1. The germline V gene encodes CDR1 ENHRY and CDR2 SYGVKD. The CDR3 totals 14 residues. With V trimmed by 6 bases and J by 14 bases, 11 bases remained unmatched. This chain's CDR3 is CAISLRDRGLHEHF. The CDR3 DNA follows: TGTGCCATCAGCCTCCGGGACAGGGGGCTTCACGAGCATTTT.

The J gene is TRBJ1-1, the V gene TRBV29-1, with TRBD1 as a possible D gene (5 bases). Between the trimmed V and J ends, which lost 2 bases and 1 base, there was a span of 14 bases. This CDR3 comprises 15 residues. Germline V CDR1 and CDR2: SQVTM, ANQGSEA. The CDR3 reads CSVERQGRANTEAFF. The CDR3 nucleotides are TGCAGCGTTGAACGTCAGGGCAGGGCGAACACTGAAGCTTTCTTT.

V is TRBV6-5 and J is TRBJ2-1; D unclear. CDR3 length: 12 residues. V lost 5 bases and J 5 bases, leaving 7 bases between the germline ends. Germline V gene sequence: CDR1 MNHEY, CDR2 SVGAGI. DNA for the CDR3: TGTGCCAGCAGTCCCTCGGACAATGAGCAGTTCTTC. Encoded protein: CASSPSDNEQFF.

Ten or more counts support this clonotype. The V call is TRBV4-1, the J call TRBJ2-7; TRBD2 matches 10 bases. CDR3 length: 18 residues. The trim removed 0 bases at V and 3 bases at J, leaving 11 bases unmatched. Germline V gene sequence: CDR1 MGHRA, CDR2 YSYEKL. This chain's CDR3 is CASSQDMPWASGSYEQYF. DNA of the CDR3: TGCGCCAGCAGCCAAGATATGCCGTGGGCTAGCGGGAGCTACGAGCAGTACTTC.

Comment on this clonotype: This sequence may be a read error, since a much larger clone differs from it by one base. The V call is TRBV20-1, the J call TRBJ2-5; 8 nucleotides agree with TRBD2. Germline V gives CDR1 DFQATT, CDR2 SNEGSKA (reference sequence). This CDR3 is 15 amino acids long. The CDR3 is CSASRAGGTQEIQYF. The CDR3 DNA reads as TGCAGTGCTAGTCGGGCGGGGGGTACACAAGAGATCCAGTACTTC.

The chain is built from TRBV2 and TRBJ2-3, with D possibly called TRBD1 or TRBD2 (5 bases each). The CDR3 runs 13 residues. V lost 6 bases to trimming and J lost 5 bases, with 12 bases between them. Germline V lookup: CDR1 SNHLY, CDR2 FYNNEI. CDR3 sequence reads: CASRGDRGDTQYF. The CDR3 DNA reads TGTGCCAGCAGGGGGGACCGTGGAGATACGCAGTATTTT.

With regard to this clonotype: The junction and the germline gene differ at one end; a read error may be behind it. This chain connects TRBV2 to TRBJ2-2, with D possibly TRBD2 on 7 matching bases. The length of the CDR3 is 14 residues. Per germline, CDR1 SNHLY and CDR2 FYNNEI. CDR3 sequence: CASRRGGSTGEPFF. The CDR3 coding sequence is TGTGCCAGCCGAAGGGGGGGAAGCACCGGGGAGCCGTTTTTT.

V usage is TRBV19 and J usage is TRBJ1-5, with D possibly matching TRBD1 (5 bases). CDR3 length equals 18 residues. Germline loops: CDR1 LNHDA, CDR2 SQIVND (reference sequence). Trimming cost V 0 bases and J 0 bases, with 15 bases left between them. The CDR3 is CASSIDHYGTFSNQPQHF. The DNA of the CDR3 is TGTGCCAGTAGTATAGATCACTACGGGACCTTTAGCAATCAGCCCCAGCATTTT.

This clonotype has at least ten counts. This rearrangement joins TRBV10-3 to TRBJ1-1; D gene unclear. The CDR3 has 14 amino acids. Trimming pared 3 bases from V and 1 base from J, leaving 9 bases between. Per the germline V gene, CDR1 is ENHRY and CDR2 is SYGVKD. Here the CDR3 reads CAISEGITNTEAFF. The CDR3 DNA sequence: TGTGCCATCAGTGAAGGAATAACGAACACTGAAGCTTTCTTT.

The chain uses TRBV19 and TRBJ2-7, with TRBD2 matching over 10 bases. The CDR3 is made up of 13 amino acids. CDR1 LNHDA and CDR2 SQIVND come from the germline V gene (reference sequence). V lost 9 bases to trimming and J lost 2 bases; unmatched junction nucleotides: 4. CDR3 DNA: TGTGCCAGCAGACTAGCGGGTACCTACGAGCAGTACTTC. Its protein product is CASRLAGTYEQYF. The variable domain in full, completed from reference TRBV19 and TRBJ2-7, reads DGGITQSPKYLFRKEGQNVTLSCEQNLNHDAMYWYRQDPGQGLRLIYYSQIVNDFQKGDIAEGYSVSREKKESFPLTVTSAQKNPTAFYLCASRLAGTYEQYFGPGTRLTVT.